This is a list of T cell receptor beta chains from one sample in a study of regulatory T cells in long-lasting Graves disease. In TCRdb, the multiplex PCR reads were re-called with MiXCR into one record per CDR3 protein. The sample holds around 420,000 distinct CDR3 sequences; around 16% are singletons and the top ten take around 7.6%. This same sample was also part of a study on T cells in Graves' hyperthyroidism and ophthalmopathy.

The input for sequencing was peripheral blood mononuclear cells (PBMCs), taken at new diagnosis, from a patient treated with antithyroid drugs. These receptors were taken from a woman aged 40 to 50 with Graves disease. The CDR3 runs from the conserved cysteine through the conserved F or W. D genes are given only for firm matches. For some rows the clone size is stated as once, few or many, or as a class when expanded; others skip it.

clone size,V gene,D gene,J gene,CDR3 DNA,CDR3 protein
NA,TRBV14,TRBD2,TRBJ2-2,TGTGCCAGCAGCCAAGATATTAGAGCGGGAGCGTTCACCGGGGAGCTGTTTTTT,CASSQDIRAGAFTGELFF
many,TRBV2,NA,TRBJ2-3,TGTGCTTTGAGAGTCAGAGGAGATACGCAGTATTTT,CALRVRGDTQYF
NA,TRBV20-1,NA,TRBJ1-5,TGCAGTGCTAGACACCAGGGGCGTCAGCCCCAGCATTTT,CSARHQGRQPQHF
NA,TRBV3-1,NA,TRBJ2-3,TGTGCCAGCAGCCCGCTGAGAGCAGATACGCAGTATTTT,CASSPLRADTQYF
NA,TRBV29-1,NA,TRBJ2-5,TGCAGCGTTGAAGAGGCGAGGACACCCCAAGAGACCCAGTACTTC,CSVEEARTPQETQYF
many,TRBV20-1,NA,TRBJ2-5,TGCAGTGCTAGAGTGGCTAGCGCTCAAGAGACCCAGTACTTC,CSARVASAQETQYF
NA,TRBV7-2,TRBD1,TRBJ2-5,TGTGCCAGCAGCTCCCCCCACAGGGGGAGAGAGACCCAGTACTTC,CASSSPHRGRETQYF
many,TRBV11-2,NA,TRBJ1-3,TGTGCCAGCAGCTTAGCAGCGGGGGGTACAGGAAACACCATATATTTT,CASSLAAGGTGNTIYF
few,TRBV11-1,NA,TRBJ2-1,TGTGCCACAAAACCCCACCGAGCGGCGGATGAGCAGTTCTTC,CATKPHRAADEQFF
NA,TRBV2,TRBD1,TRBJ1-6,TGTGCCAGCAGTGGGACAGGGGATCACTCACCCCTCCACTTT,CASSGTGDHSPLHF
many,TRBV19,NA,TRBJ1-2,TGTGCCAGCAAACCTACCCTGGGCGGATATGGCTACACCTTC,CASKPTLGGYGYTF
NA,TRBV27,TRBD2,TRBJ2-1,TGTGCCAGCAGTTTTGGTCCTAGCGGGACTAATGAGCAGTTCTTC,CASSFGPSGTNEQFF
few,TRBV28,NA,TRBJ1-2,TGTGCCAGCAGTTTAGCCCCGGCAGGGAGCTATGGCTACACCTTC,CASSLAPAGSYGYTF
many,TRBV30,NA,TRBJ2-5,TGTGCCTGGATCGGGTCCGAAGAGACCCAGTACTTC,CAWIGSEETQYF